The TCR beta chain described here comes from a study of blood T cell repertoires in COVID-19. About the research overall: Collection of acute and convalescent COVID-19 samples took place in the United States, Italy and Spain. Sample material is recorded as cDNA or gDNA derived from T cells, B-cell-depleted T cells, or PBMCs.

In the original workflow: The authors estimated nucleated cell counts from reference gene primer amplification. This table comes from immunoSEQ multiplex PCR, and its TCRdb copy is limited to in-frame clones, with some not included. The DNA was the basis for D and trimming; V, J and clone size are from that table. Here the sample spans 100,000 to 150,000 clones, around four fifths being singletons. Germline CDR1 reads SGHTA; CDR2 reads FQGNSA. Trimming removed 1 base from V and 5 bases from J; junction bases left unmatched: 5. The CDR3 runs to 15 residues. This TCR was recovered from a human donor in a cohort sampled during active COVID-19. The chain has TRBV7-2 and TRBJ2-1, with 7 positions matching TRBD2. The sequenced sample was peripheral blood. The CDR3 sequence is CASSLEPAGNNEQFF. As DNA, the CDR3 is TGTGCCAGCAGCTTAGAGCCAGCGGGAAACAATGAGCAGTTCTTC.